This T cell receptor (beta chain) came from a study of control samples from healthy donors and cancer patients. Data came from immunoSEQ multiplex PCR; TCRdb stores just in-frame clones and leaves some out. The sample includes some 45,000 clones, around 78% of them seen just once. Sequencing used blood. This clonotype was obtained from a man aged 60 to 69 in good health.

CDR3 bases: TGTGCCAGCAGCTTAGAAAGGAAAAAACTGTTTTTT. Encoded protein: CASSLERKKLFF. The gene calls are TRBV11-2 and TRBJ1-4, with D unresolved. Germline lookup yields CDR1 SGHAT and CDR2 FQNNGV. CDR3 length equals 12 residues. V lost 0 bases and J lost 9, with 5 bases in between.